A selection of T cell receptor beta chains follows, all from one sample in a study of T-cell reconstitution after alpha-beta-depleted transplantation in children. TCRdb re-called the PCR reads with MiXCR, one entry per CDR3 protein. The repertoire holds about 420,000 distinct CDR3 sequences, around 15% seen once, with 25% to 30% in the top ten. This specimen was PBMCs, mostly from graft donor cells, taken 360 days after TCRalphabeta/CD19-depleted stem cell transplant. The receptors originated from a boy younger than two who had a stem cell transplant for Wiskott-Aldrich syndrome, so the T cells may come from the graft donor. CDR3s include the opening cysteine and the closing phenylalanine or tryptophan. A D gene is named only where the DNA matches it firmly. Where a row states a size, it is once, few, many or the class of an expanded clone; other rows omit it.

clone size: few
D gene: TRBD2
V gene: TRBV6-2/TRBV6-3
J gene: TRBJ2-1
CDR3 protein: CASSYSRSGGLRYNEQFF
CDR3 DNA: TGTGCCAGCAGTTACTCCCGCAGCGGGGGGTTAAGGTACAATGAGCAGTTCTTC

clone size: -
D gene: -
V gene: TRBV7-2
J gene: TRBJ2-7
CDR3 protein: CASSLAWRYEQYF
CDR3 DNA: TGTGCCAGCAGCTTAGCGTGGCGCTACGAGCAGTACTTC

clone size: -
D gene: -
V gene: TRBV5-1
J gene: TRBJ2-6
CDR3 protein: CASSLTVDSGANVLTF
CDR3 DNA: TGCGCCAGCAGCTTGACAGTTGACTCTGGGGCCAACGTCCTGACTTTC

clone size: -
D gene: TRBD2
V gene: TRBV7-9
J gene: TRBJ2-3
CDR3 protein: CASSILAVSTDTQYF
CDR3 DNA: TGTGCCAGCAGTATACTAGCGGTGAGCACAGATACGCAGTATTTT

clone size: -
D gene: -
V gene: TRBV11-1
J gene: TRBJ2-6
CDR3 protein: CASSLGYRTPSGANVLTF
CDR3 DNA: TGTGCCAGCAGCTTAGGGTACAGGACACCCTCTGGGGCCAACGTCCTGACTTTC

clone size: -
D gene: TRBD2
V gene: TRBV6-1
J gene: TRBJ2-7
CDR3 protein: CASSHARGDYEQYF
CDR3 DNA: TGTGCCAGCAGTCATGCCCGGGGGGACTACGAGCAGTACTTC

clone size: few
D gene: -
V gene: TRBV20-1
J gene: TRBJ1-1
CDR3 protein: CSARYMNTEAFF
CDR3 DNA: TGCAGTGCTAGATACATGAACACTGAAGCTTTCTTT

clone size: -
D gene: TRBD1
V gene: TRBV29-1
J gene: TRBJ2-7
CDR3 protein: CSVVSGQGPYEQYF
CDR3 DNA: TGCAGCGTTGTTAGTGGACAGGGACCCTACGAGCAGTACTTC

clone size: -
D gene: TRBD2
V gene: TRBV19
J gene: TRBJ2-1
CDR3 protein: CASSAPSGGVHEQFF
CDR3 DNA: TGTGCCAGTAGCGCACCTAGCGGGGGGGTTCATGAGCAGTTCTTC

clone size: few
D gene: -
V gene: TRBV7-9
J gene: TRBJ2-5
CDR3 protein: CASSPERDYQETQYF
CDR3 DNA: TGTGCCAGCAGCCCAGAACGAGACTACCAAGAGACCCAGTACTTC

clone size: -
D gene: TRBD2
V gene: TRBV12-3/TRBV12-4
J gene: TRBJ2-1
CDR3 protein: CASTLSGDEQFF
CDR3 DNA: TGTGCCAGCACACTTAGCGGGGATGAGCAGTTCTTC

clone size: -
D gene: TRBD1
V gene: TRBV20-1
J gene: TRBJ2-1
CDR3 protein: CSARGHRGPNEQFF
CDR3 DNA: TGCAGTGCTAGAGGCCACAGGGGACCCAATGAGCAGTTCTTC

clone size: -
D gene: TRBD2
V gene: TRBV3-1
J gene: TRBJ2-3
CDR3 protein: CASSQGWGLAGTGGTDTQYF
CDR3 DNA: TGTGCCAGCAGCCAAGGTTGGGGACTAGCGGGGACCGGCGGCACAGATACGCAGTATTTT

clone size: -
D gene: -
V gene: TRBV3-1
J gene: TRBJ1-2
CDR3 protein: CASRRSGNYGYTF
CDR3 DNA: TGTGCCAGCAGGAGGTCGGGGAACTATGGCTACACCTTC

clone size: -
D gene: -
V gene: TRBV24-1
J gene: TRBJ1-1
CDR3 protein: CATSDFMNTEAFF
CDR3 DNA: TGTGCCACCAGTGATTTCATGAACACTGAAGCTTTCTTT

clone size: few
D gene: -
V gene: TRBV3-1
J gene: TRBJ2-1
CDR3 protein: CASSQVGWDNEQFF
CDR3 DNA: TGTGCCAGCAGCCAAGTAGGTTGGGACAATGAGCAGTTCTTC

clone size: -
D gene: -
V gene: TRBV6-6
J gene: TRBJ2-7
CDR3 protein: CASSYVMDYEQYF
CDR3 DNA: TGTGCCAGCAGTTACGTCATGGACTACGAGCAGTACTTC

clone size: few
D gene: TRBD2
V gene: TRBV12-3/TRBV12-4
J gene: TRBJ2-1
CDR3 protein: CASSLVAGGSYNEQFF
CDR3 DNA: TGTGCCAGCAGTTTAGTAGCGGGAGGATCCTACAATGAGCAGTTCTTC

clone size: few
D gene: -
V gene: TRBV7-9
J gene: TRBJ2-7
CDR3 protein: CASSLEAVFYEQYF
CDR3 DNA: TGTGCCAGCAGCTTAGAGGCGGTTTTCTACGAGCAGTACTTC

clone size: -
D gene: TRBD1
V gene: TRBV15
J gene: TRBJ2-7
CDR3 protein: CATSRAPGTGDEQYF
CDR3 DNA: TGTGCCACCAGCAGAGCACCCGGGACAGGGGACGAGCAGTACTTC

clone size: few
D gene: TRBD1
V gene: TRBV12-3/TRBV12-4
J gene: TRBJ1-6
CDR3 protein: CASSLTGGNNSPLHF
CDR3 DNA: TGTGCCAGCAGTTTAACAGGGGGAAATAATTCACCCCTCCACTTT

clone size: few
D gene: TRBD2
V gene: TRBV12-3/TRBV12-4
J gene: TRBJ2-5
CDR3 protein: CASTRSGGGETQYF
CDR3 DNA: TGTGCCAGCACCCGGAGTGGGGGGGGGGAGACCCAGTACTTC

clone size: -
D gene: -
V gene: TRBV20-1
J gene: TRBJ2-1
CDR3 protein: CSARASYNEQFF
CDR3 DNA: TGCAGTGCTAGAGCTAGCTACAATGAGCAGTTCTTC

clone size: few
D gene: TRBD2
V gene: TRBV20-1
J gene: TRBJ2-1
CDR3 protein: CSARARGGRPYNEQFF
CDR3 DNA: TGCAGTGCTAGAGCCCGCGGCGGGAGGCCCTACAATGAGCAGTTCTTC

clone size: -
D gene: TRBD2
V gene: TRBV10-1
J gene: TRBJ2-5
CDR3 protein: CASSAGGFQETQYF
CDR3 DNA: TGCGCCAGCAGTGCGGGGGGTTTTCAAGAGACCCAGTACTTC

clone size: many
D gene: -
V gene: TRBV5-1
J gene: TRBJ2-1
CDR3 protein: CASSLGGIGDEQFF
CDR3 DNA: TGCGCCAGCAGCTTGGGGGGGATCGGCGATGAGCAGTTCTTC

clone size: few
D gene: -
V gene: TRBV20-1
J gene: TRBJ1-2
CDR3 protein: CSAMGGKANYGYTF
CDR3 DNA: TGCAGTGCTATGGGGGGAAAAGCTAACTATGGCTACACCTTC

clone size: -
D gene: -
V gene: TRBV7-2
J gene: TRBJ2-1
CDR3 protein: CASSLPGRGKHNEQFF
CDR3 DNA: TGTGCCAGCAGCTTACCCGGCCGGGGTAAACACAATGAGCAGTTCTTC

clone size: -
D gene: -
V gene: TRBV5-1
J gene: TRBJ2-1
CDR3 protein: CASSLEGTTGYNEQFF
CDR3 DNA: TGCGCCAGCAGCTTGGAGGGCACCACAGGATACAATGAGCAGTTCTTC

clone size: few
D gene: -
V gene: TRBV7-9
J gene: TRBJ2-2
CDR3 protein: CASSGTYNTGELFF
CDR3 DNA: TGTGCCAGCAGCGGGACATATAACACCGGGGAGCTGTTTTTT

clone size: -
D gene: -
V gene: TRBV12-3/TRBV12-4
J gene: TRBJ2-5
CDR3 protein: CASSLFIKGRRETQYF
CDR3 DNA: TGTGCCAGCAGTTTATTTATCAAGGGGCGCCGAGAGACCCAGTACTTC

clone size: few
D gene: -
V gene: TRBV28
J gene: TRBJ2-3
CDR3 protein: CATASTSTDTQYF
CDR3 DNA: TGTGCCACAGCTAGCACTAGCACAGATACGCAGTATTTT

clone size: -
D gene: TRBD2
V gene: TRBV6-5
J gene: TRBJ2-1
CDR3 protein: CASSYDLPGLAGLDEQFF
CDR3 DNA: TGTGCCAGCAGTTACGACCTTCCGGGACTAGCGGGATTAGACGAGCAGTTCTTC

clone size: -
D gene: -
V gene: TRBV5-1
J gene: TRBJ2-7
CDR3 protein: CASSLGTVNYEQYF
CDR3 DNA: TGCGCCAGCAGCTTGGGGACAGTCAACTACGAGCAGTACTTC

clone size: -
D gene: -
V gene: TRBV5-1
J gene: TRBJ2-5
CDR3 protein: CASSFVPGEETQYF
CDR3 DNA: TGCGCCAGCAGCTTTGTCCCCGGGGAGGAGACCCAGTACTTC

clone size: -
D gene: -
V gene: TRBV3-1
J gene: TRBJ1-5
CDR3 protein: CASSQVSQPQHF
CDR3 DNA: TGTGCCAGCAGCCAAGTGAGTCAGCCCCAGCATTTT

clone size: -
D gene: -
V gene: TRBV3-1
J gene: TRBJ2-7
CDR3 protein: CASSQDRNEQYF
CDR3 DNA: TGTGCCAGCAGCCAAGATCGGAACGAGCAGTACTTC

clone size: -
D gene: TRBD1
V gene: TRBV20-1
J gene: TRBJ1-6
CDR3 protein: CSAGDRVGSPLHF
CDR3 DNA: TGCAGTGCTGGCGACAGGGTTGGTTCACCCCTCCACTTT

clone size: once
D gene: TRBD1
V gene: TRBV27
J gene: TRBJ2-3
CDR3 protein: CASSLWGQGSDTQYF
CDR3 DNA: TGTGCCAGCAGTTTATGGGGACAGGGGTCAGATACGCAGTATTTT

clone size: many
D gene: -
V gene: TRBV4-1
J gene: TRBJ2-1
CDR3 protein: CASSLQGSSYNEQFF
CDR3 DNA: TGCGCCAGCAGCCTACAGGGTAGCTCCTACAATGAGCAGTTCTTC

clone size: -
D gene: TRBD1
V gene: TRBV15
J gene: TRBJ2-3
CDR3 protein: CATSPRQGPDTQYF
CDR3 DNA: TGTGCCACCAGCCCTCGACAGGGCCCAGATACGCAGTATTTT

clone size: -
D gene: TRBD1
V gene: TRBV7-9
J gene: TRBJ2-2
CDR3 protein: CASWDREITGELFF
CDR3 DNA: TGTGCCAGCTGGGACAGAGAAATCACCGGGGAGCTGTTTTTT

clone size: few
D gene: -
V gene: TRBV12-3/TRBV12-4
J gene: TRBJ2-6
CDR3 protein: CASSFWEGANVLTF
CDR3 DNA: TGTGCCAGCAGTTTCTGGGAAGGGGCCAACGTCCTGACTTTC

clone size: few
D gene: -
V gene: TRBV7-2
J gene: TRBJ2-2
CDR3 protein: CASSLGTATGELFF
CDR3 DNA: TGTGCCAGCAGCTTAGGGACAGCCACCGGGGAGCTGTTTTTT

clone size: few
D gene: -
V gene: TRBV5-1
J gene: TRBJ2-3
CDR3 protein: CASSLRTPTQGHSTDTQYF
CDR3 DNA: TGCGCCAGCAGCTTGAGGACCCCCACACAGGGACATAGCACAGATACGCAGTATTTT

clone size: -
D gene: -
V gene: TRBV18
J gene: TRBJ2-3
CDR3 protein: CASSPETPADTQYF
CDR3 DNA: TGTGCCAGCTCACCAGAGACCCCCGCAGATACGCAGTATTTT

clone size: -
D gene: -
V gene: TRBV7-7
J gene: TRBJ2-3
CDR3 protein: CASSQRIGDTQYF
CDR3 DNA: TGTGCCAGCAGCCAACGCATAGGGGATACGCAGTATTTT

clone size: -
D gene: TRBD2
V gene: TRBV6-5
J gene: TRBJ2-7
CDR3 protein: CASRYTSGTPYEQYF
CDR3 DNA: TGTGCCAGCAGATATACTAGCGGGACCCCCTACGAGCAGTACTTC

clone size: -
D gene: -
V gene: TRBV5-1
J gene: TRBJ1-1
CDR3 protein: CASSSGRTNMNTEAFF
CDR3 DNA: TGCGCCAGCAGCTCCGGACGGACGAATATGAACACTGAAGCTTTCTTT

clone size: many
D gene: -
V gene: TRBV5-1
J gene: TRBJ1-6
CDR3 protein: CASSLVGSNSPLHF
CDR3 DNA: TGCGCCAGCAGCTTGGTCGGATCAAATTCACCCCTCCACTTT

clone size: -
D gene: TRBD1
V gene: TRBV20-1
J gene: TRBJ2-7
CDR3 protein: CSATVQGEFPYEQYF
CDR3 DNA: TGCAGTGCCACCGTCCAGGGGGAGTTCCCCTACGAGCAGTACTTC

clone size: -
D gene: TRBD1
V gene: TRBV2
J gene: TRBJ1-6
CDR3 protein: CASKGTENSPLHF
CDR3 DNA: TGTGCCAGCAAAGGGACAGAAAATTCACCCCTCCACTTT

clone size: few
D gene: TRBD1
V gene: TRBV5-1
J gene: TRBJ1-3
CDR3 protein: CASNRPGQGPSGNTIYF
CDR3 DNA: TGCGCCAGCAACCGACCGGGACAGGGGCCCTCTGGAAACACCATATATTTT

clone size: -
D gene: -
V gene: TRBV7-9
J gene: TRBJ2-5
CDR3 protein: CASSVGGTYQETQYF
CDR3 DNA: TGTGCCAGCAGCGTAGGGGGGACGTACCAAGAGACCCAGTACTTC

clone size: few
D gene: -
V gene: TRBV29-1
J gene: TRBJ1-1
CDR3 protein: CSVGQNTEAFF
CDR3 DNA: TGCAGCGTCGGACAGAACACTGAAGCTTTCTTT

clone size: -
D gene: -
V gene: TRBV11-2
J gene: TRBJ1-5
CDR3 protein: CASSQFGQLNQPQHF
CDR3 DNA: TGTGCCAGCAGCCAATTTGGACAGCTTAATCAGCCCCAGCATTTT

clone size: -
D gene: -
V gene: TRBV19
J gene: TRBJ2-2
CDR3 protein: CASSISLYTGELFF
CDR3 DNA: TGTGCCAGTAGTATTAGTCTTTACACCGGGGAGCTGTTTTTT

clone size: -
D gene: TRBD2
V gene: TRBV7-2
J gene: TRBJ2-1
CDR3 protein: CASSLVLASGSDEQFF
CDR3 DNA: TGTGCCAGCAGCTTAGTTCTAGCTAGCGGGAGCGATGAGCAGTTCTTC

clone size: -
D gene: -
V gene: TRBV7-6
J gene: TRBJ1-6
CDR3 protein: CASSLVQSNSPLHF
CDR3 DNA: TGTGCCAGCAGCTTAGTGCAATCTAATTCACCCCTCCACTTT